The present T cell receptor (beta chain) was sequenced within a study of CD8 T cells in Susac syndrome (dated by TCRdb to between 2019 and 2020). With regard to the full study: Repertoire sequencing was used to test whether CD8+ T cell activation and differentiation in Susac syndrome was antigen driven. The study compared CD8+ T cell repertoire clonality among 12 healthy donors, some 14 Susac syndrome patients and 15 or so multiple sclerosis patients. Broad study findings and their caveats: The TCR sequencing and HLA analysis was acknowledged to have included a relatively small number of individuals.

V and J are truncated by 5 bases and 2 bases respectively, leaving an intervening sequence of 6 bases. The CDR3, from cysteine to phenylalanine, totals 12 residues. Just CDR3 DNA is preserved here, 36 bases in frame from base 1. As regards this clonotype: Its antigen remains undetermined. Base qualities were left out, and no much larger clone turns up one base away.

RNA was extracted with the RNeasy kit and 0.5 to 1 ug was reverse transcribed using random hexamers. TCR beta CDR3 regions were amplified with the immunoSEQ multiplex PCR assay covering 54 Vbeta and 13 Jbeta segments. PCR amplification bias was corrected by using a synthetic template baseline for primer optimization and computational correction. In the source study's methods: Only productive sequences were kept, with reads annotated to V, D and J genes according to IMGT and analyzed in immunoSEQ Analyzer. Clonality was computed as one minus Shannon entropy normalized by log2 of the number of productive unique sequences. Public and private clones were assessed among the 100 most prevalent clones of each patient and control. A clone was defined as Susac-specific if it was absent from the healthy and MS cohorts, from some 1,100 published viral clones and from other ImmuneACCESS disease sequences. The raw public data were reprocessed by TCRdb itself: fastp quality trimming at Q25, MiXCR clonotype calling, in-frame beta chains only. Identical CDR3 protein sequences are pooled into one entry, listed with their most common genes and DNA. TCRdb's processing, not the study's, gives the V and J calls here. This sample comprises around 190,000 distinct CDR3 sequences, around 95% of them detected only once. The ten biggest clones cover 0.15% to 0.2% of the sample.

Peripheral blood CD8+ and CD4+ T cells from healthy donors, Susac syndrome patients and multiple sclerosis patients were profiled using high-throughput TCR beta sequencing. Multiple sclerosis controls were treatment-naive patients with stable or active relapsing-remitting disease fulfilling revised McDonald criteria. Bulk CD8+ and CD4+ T cells were purified magnetically by negative isolation, whereas CD8+ TEMRA cells were enriched by FACS. Blood was collected in EDTA tubes and processed within 24 hours, with PBMCs isolated through density gradient centrifugation. PBMCs intended for TCR sequencing were frozen in liquid nitrogen and were later thawed in a 37 degrees C water bath. The sorted or isolated CD4+, CD8+ and CD8+ TEMRA cells had a purity of 90% or higher.

This receptor was obtained from a human donor with multiple sclerosis. The sequencing sample was made of CD8+ T cells from PBMCs. The sequence is built from TRBV12-3 or TRBV12-4 and TRBJ1-1; too little of a D gene remains to name it. The nucleotide sequence is given as TGTGCCAGCAGTGACAAAAACACTGAAGCTTTCTTT. Its protein reads: CASSDKNTEAFF.